What follows are 31 T cell receptor beta chains derived from one specimen sequenced in a study of blood T cell repertoires in COVID-19 (dated by TCRdb to about 2020). Library construction relied on the immunoSEQ multiplex PCR assay. TCRdb holds this immuneACCESS table with in-frame rearrangements only. Some clones are missing; in checked studies, unresolved V genes explain under half, and the rest has no known cause. For this sample there are some 130,000 clones; about 92% appear just once. About 4% of the sample comes from the top ten. The sequenced sample consisted of peripheral blood. All receptors come from a man aged 45-65 years with active COVID-19.

The chain has TRBV6-5 and TRBJ2-1; 8 bases are shared with TRBD2. The CDR3 has 14 amino acids. Germline CDR1 is MNHEY and CDR2 is SVGAGI. The ends lost 4 bases at V and 6 bases at J; junction bases unmatched: 5. DNA of the CDR3: TGTGCCAGCAGTTTAACTCGGGGGGGCAATGAGCAGTTCTTC. Protein sequence: CASSLTRGGNEQFF.

V usage is TRBV24-1 and J usage is TRBJ2-1, with TRBD2 matching over 10 bases. Germline CDR1 is KGHDR and CDR2 is SFDVKD. There are 16 residues in the CDR3. J was trimmed by 5 bases and V by 8 bases; bases with no gene match: 11. The CDR3, as DNA: TGTGCCACCATGTCGAGGGGAGCGGGAGGGAACAATGAGCAGTTCTTC. It encodes CATMSRGAGGNNEQFF.

This clone was counted between two and nine times. CDR3 loop: CASSPGASGRRYEQYV. The CDR3 nucleotides read TGTGCCAGCTCACCAGGGGCTAGCGGGAGAAGGTACGAGCAGTACGTC. The rearrangement joins TRBV18 to TRBJ2-7; 10 positions agree with TRBD2. Trimming removed 2 bases from V and 4 bases from J; junction bases left unmatched: 8. Looked up from germline, CDR1 is KGHSH and CDR2 is LQKENI. The CDR3 extends over 16 amino acids.

The V and J genes are TRBV6-4 and TRBJ2-2, with TRBD1 matching over 7 bases. In germline, CDR1 is MRHNA, CDR2 SNTAGT. V shed 5 bases and J 4 bases; nucleotides not matched to a gene: 7. There are 15 residues in the CDR3. The CDR3 coding sequence is TGTGCCAGCAGTAAACAGGGGCGGACCACCGGGGAGCTGTTTTTT. Protein product: CASSKQGRTTGELFF.

The rearrangement joins TRBV12-3 or TRBV12-4 to TRBJ2-5; the D gene is possibly TRBD2 (6 bases). Trimming stripped 9 bases from V and 4 bases from J, with 12 bases between. The CDR3 has 12 amino acids. This CDR3 is CASRWRGETQYF. The CDR3, as DNA: TGTGCCAGTCGTTGGAGGGGAGAGACCCAGTACTTC.

The CDR3 loop is CASSEGHWNTEAFF. In nucleotides, the CDR3 is TGTGCCAGCAGCGAGGGACACTGGAACACTGAAGCTTTCTTT. V and J are TRBV13 and TRBJ1-1; D may be TRBD1 (6 bases). The germline gives CDR1 PRHDT, CDR2 FYEKMQ (reference sequence). Trimming shortened V by 5 bases and J by 1 base, and 11 bases separated the two germline ends. This CDR3 has 14 residues.

The DNA for the CDR3 is TGTGCCAGCAGTTTACAGGGCTATGGCTACACCTTC. As protein: CASSLQGYGYTF. The chain recombines TRBV12-3 or TRBV12-4 with TRBJ1-2, with D tentatively TRBD1 (5 bases). V was cut by 2 bases and J by 4 bases, with 5 bases left in between. The CDR3 has 12 amino acids.

The V gene is TRBV10-1, the J gene TRBJ2-1, with 7 bases identical to TRBD1. This CDR3 is 13 amino acids long. Germline CDR1 is WNHNN and CDR2 is SYGVQD (reference sequence). Trimming at V came to 4 bases and at J to 6 bases, leaving 3 bases not matched to a gene. For the CDR3, the DNA is TGCGCCAGCAGTGGGGCAGGGGGCAATGAGCAGTTCTTC. It encodes CASSGAGGNEQFF.

The chain employs TRBV5-1 and TRBJ2-7; 14 bases fit TRBD2. The junction had 7 bases not matched to a gene; V was cut back by 1 base and J by 7 bases. Per the germline V gene, CDR1 is SGHRS and CDR2 is YFSETQ. The CDR3 contains 16 residues. CDR3 sequence: CASSLSTSGRAWEQYV. CDR3 nucleotide sequence: TGCGCCAGCAGCTTGTCGACTAGCGGGAGGGCCTGGGAGCAGTACGTC.

The count of this clone is one. The chain couples TRBV5-1 to TRBJ1-6; 7 bases are shared with TRBD1. Germline lookup yields CDR1 SGHRS and CDR2 YFSETQ. Losses at the gene ends were 4 bases for V and 7 bases for J; bases not matched to a gene: 17. This CDR3 has 18 amino acids. The CDR3 loop reads CASSIRRPGTDLNSPLHF. The CDR3 nucleotides read TGCGCCAGCAGCATTAGAAGACCAGGGACAGACCTAAATTCACCCCTCCACTTT.

The chain is built from TRBV11-3 and TRBJ2-2; 9 bases are shared with TRBD1. The CDR3 extends over 15 amino acids. Unmatched junction bases numbered 6, after V lost 5 bases and J lost 5 bases. The germline V gene has CDR1 SGHNT and CDR2 YENEEA. CDR3 sequence (DNA): TGTGCCAGCAGCACCTCCGGGACAGGGACCGGGGAGCTGTTTTTT. Protein: CASSTSGTGTGELFF.

This clone occurred a few times. The chain combines TRBV4-1 with TRBJ2-1; 10 nucleotides agree with TRBD2. V trimming: 3 bases; J trimming: 10 bases; junction bases outside the gene matches: 12. Germline loops: CDR1 MGHRA, CDR2 YSYEKL. This CDR3 has 16 residues. This CDR3 is CASSHFSSGSTGEQFF. CDR3 DNA: TGCGCCAGCAGCCACTTTTCTAGCGGGAGTACGGGGGAGCAGTTCTTC.

This rearrangement joins TRBV5-6 to TRBJ2-3, with 8 bases that match TRBD2. Germline V gives CDR1 SGHDT, CDR2 YYEEEE. The V segment lost 3 bases and the J segment 4 bases; nucleotides outside the gene matches: 16. The CDR3 contains 18 residues. CDR3 amino acids: CASSSQGTGGPEADTQYF. In DNA, the CDR3 is TGTGCCAGCAGCTCCCAAGGTACGGGGGGGCCCGAGGCAGATACGCAGTATTTT.

A few counts support this clone. V and J are TRBV6-5 and TRBJ2-1; 9 bases map to TRBD1. The trim removed 0 bases at V and 3 bases at J, leaving 3 bases unmatched. The CDR3 covers 16 residues. The germline CDR1 and CDR2 sequences are MNHEY and SVGAGI. DNA for the CDR3: TGTGCCAGCAGTTACTCGGACAGGGGAAACTACAATGAGCAGTTCTTC. This gives the protein CASSYSDRGNYNEQFF.

The CDR3 coding sequence is TGTGCCAGTCCACAGGGGGCCCGTGAAGCTTTCTTT. Its translation is CASPQGAREAFF. The chain employs TRBV21-1 and TRBJ1-1; the DNA was not used to check the table's D call, TRBD1. TRBV21-1 is listed as a pseudogene. The CDR3 spans 12 residues.

The rearrangement joins TRBV6-5 to TRBJ2-7; 10 bases align to TRBD2. Germline CDR1 and CDR2: MNHEY and SVGAGI. The ends lost 6 bases at V and 3 bases at J; junction bases unmatched: 8. This CDR3 contains 15 residues. The CDR3 bases are TGTGCCAGCAGGTCAGCGGGAGGGCCGGTCTACGAGCAGTACGTC. Its protein is CASRSAGGPVYEQYV.

This chain links TRBV24-1 with TRBJ1-5, with no clear D. CDR3 length equals 15 residues. The germline V gene has CDR1 KGHDR and CDR2 SFDVKD. V was trimmed by 12 bases and J by 9 bases, leaving 26 bases between them. The CDR3 region is CAATIGDLGRAPQHF. Written as DNA, the CDR3 is TGTGCCGCTACTATCGGGGATCTTGGGCGGGCGCCCCAGCATTTT.

This clone was found once. This chain joins TRBV3-1 (or the pseudogene TRBV3-2) and TRBJ2-1; no clear D gene. Looked up from germline, CDR1 is LGHDT and CDR2 is YNNKEL (reference sequence). The CDR3 runs 14 residues. The V and J ends lost 0 bases and 4 bases respectively, with 7 bases between them. CDR3 loop: CASSQERSYNEQFF. As DNA, the CDR3 is TGTGCCAGCAGCCAAGAGCGAAGTTACAATGAGCAGTTCTTC.

This clone was observed once. The chain is built from TRBV11-2 and TRBJ2-5; D is perhaps TRBD2 (7 bases). The V end lost 2 bases, the J end lost 4 bases, and 11 bases lay between the germline ends. The CDR3 has 14 amino acids. Germline-derived CDR1 and CDR2 are SGHAT and FQNNGV. DNA of the CDR3: TGTGCCAGCAGCTTATTGCGGGGGCGAGAGACCCAGTACTTC. Amino acid sequence: CASSLLRGRETQYF. Drawing the rest from reference TRBV11-2 and TRBJ2-5, the complete variable domain is EAGVAQSPRYKIIEKRQSVAFWCNPISGHATLYWYQQILGQGPKLLIQFQNNGVVDDSQLPKDRFSAERLKGVDSTLKIQPAKLEDSAVYLCASSLLRGRETQYFGPGTRLLVL.

The V call is TRBV4-1, the J call TRBJ1-5, with a weak D call TRBD1 (6 bases). Germline V gene data show CDR1 as MGHRA and CDR2 as YSYEKL. V shed 4 bases and J shed 7 bases, with 14 bases lying between them. This CDR3 has 14 residues. CDR3 protein: CASSRNRVGQPQHF. The CDR3 DNA is TGCGCCAGCAGCCGGAACAGGGTGGGACAGCCCCAGCATTTT.

The V gene is TRBV6-5, the J gene TRBJ1-6; weak D call: TRBD1 (6 bases). The germline CDR1 and CDR2 sequences are MNHEY and SVGAGI. V was pared by 10 bases and J by 3 bases, with 16 bases between. The CDR3 runs to 15 residues. This CDR3 is CATKRGQFYNSPLHF. The DNA of the CDR3 is TGTGCCACCAAAAGAGGACAGTTCTATAATTCACCCCTCCACTTT.

The chain uses TRBV7-9 and TRBJ1-1; 9 nucleotides line up with TRBD1. The CDR3 runs 14 residues. V lost 5 bases, J lost 5 bases, and 6 bases stayed unmatched. CDR1 is SEHNR, CDR2 FQNEAQ, per germline (reference sequence). The CDR3 here is CASSQQGARTEAFF. In DNA form, the CDR3 reads TGTGCCAGCAGCCAACAGGGGGCAAGAACTGAAGCTTTCTTT.

The J gene is TRBJ2-5, the V gene TRBV7-8, with TRBD2 identical over 11 bases. Germline V gene data show CDR1 as SGHVS and CDR2 as FQNEAQ. This CDR3 has 16 amino acids. J was trimmed by 0 bases and V by 7 bases; bases with no gene match: 7. The CDR3 DNA sequence: TGTGCCAGCACCTCCCGACTAGCGGGAAACCAAGAGACCCAGTACTTC. This gives the protein CASTSRLAGNQETQYF.

The V gene is TRBV19, the J gene TRBJ1-4, with no clear D. The CDR3 spans 14 residues. Trimming stripped 7 bases from V and 0 bases from J, with 9 bases between. Per the germline V gene, CDR1 is LNHDA and CDR2 is SQIVND (reference sequence). The CDR3 DNA follows: TGTGCCAGTAAGGAGAGGTCAACTAATGAAAAACTGTTTTTT. It specifies CASKERSTNEKLFF.

This sequence joins TRBV19 and TRBJ2-7; possible D gene TRBD2, 5 bases. Germline-derived CDR1 and CDR2 are LNHDA and SQIVND (reference sequence). The ends were cut back, 5 bases at V and 2 bases at J, with 25 bases in the middle. This CDR3 region has 18 residues. CDR3 sequence (DNA): TGTGCCAGTAGTGGAAAGCCCCTGGGAGAGGGCACCCCCTACGAGCAGTACTTC. Amino acid sequence: CASSGKPLGEGTPYEQYF.

The genes are TRBV11-3 and TRBJ2-1; 7 nucleotides agree with TRBD2. The CDR3 length is 15 residues. Germline values: CDR1 SGHNT, CDR2 YENEEA. V gave up 1 base and J gave up 4 bases; unmatched junction bases: 4. CDR3 in DNA: TGTGCCAGCAGCTTAGCGGGAGGTGTTTACAATGAGCAGTTCTTC. This gives the protein CASSLAGGVYNEQFF.

The chain recombines TRBV11-2 with TRBJ2-3, with D maybe TRBD2 (6 bases). V lost 10 bases and J 6 bases, leaving 11 bases between the germline ends. The germline gives CDR1 SGHAT, CDR2 FQNNGV. The length of the CDR3 is 11 residues. The CDR3 protein is CATEGMDTQYF. The CDR3 coding sequence is TGTGCCACGGAGGGGATGGATACGCAGTATTTT.

This clone was detected once. The rearrangement uses TRBV5-5 and TRBJ1-1, with D perhaps matching TRBD1 (6 bases). Germline CDR1 reads SGHKS; CDR2 reads YYEKEE (reference sequence). Trimming stripped 4 bases from V and 6 bases from J, with 10 bases between. This CDR3 spans 12 amino acids. This CDR3 is CASSPGGSEAFF. In nucleotides, the CDR3 is TGTGCCAGCAGCCCTGGGGGCTCTGAAGCTTTCTTT.

The chain combines TRBV18 with TRBJ1-3; a weak D match, TRBD1 (5 bases). Germline V gene sequence: CDR1 KGHSH, CDR2 LQKENI. The ends were cut back, 5 bases at V and 4 bases at J, with 15 bases in the middle. CDR3 length: 15 amino acids. The CDR3 reads CASSTSQGTGNTIYF. CDR3 DNA sequence: TGTGCCAGCTCAACGTCGCAGGGTACGGGAAACACCATATATTTT.

V usage is TRBV3-1 (or the pseudogene TRBV3-2) and J usage is TRBJ1-1; D is unclear. V lost 4 bases to trimming and J lost 4 bases, with 25 bases between them. The CDR3 extends over 18 amino acids. In germline, CDR1 is LGHDT, CDR2 YNNKEL (reference sequence). The CDR3 is CASSPFAIPVEYSTEAFF. Written as DNA, the CDR3 is TGTGCCAGCAGCCCCTTTGCAATCCCGGTAGAATATTCCACTGAAGCTTTCTTT.

The chain recombines TRBV6-5 with TRBJ2-3; D may be TRBD2 (5 bases). Germline lookup yields CDR1 MNHEY and CDR2 SVGAGI. This CDR3 has 13 amino acids. V dropped 7 bases and J dropped 2 bases, with 10 bases sitting between them. CDR3 sequence (DNA): TGTGCCAGCAAAGCGGATCTCACAGATACGCAGTATTTT. Translation gives CASKADLTDTQYF.